The rows below give T cell receptor beta chains drawn from one sample of a study of T cell responses to AZD1222 COVID-19 vaccine. Measured with immunoSEQ multiplex PCR; TCRdb has only the in-frame clones, and not every one. The table shows some 150,000 clones, with under 95% occurring only once. Sequenced here: peripheral blood, sampled 28 days after the second AZD1222 dose. These receptors came from an adult who received the AZD1222 COVID-19 vaccine. The CDR3 runs from the conserved cysteine through the conserved F or W. A D gene is named only where the DNA matches it firmly. Size is omitted from some rows. Given values are once, few, many or a class for expanded clones.

d_call	v_call	j_call	clone_size	cdr3_aa	cdr3_nt
NA	TRBV6-5	TRBJ1-5	once	CASRLDSNQPQHF	TGTGCCAGCAGACTAGATAGCAATCAGCCCCAGCATTTT
TRBD2	TRBV4-2	TRBJ2-3	NA	CASSLQAGATDTQYF	TGTGCCAGCAGCCTCCAAGCGGGGGCCACAGATACGCAGTATTTT
TRBD1	TRBV5-1	TRBJ1-2	NA	CASSVGQAPRHGYTF	TGCGCCAGCAGCGTCGGACAGGCACCCAGGCATGGCTACACCTTC
NA	TRBV7-9	TRBJ1-2	NA	CASSLVGALTGYTF	TGTGCCAGCAGCTTAGTCGGCGCGCTAACGGGCTACACCTTC
TRBD1	TRBV3-1/TRBV3-2	TRBJ2-1	NA	CASSQAGDRKQFF	TGTGCCAGCAGCCAAGCCGGGGACAGGAAGCAGTTCTTC
NA	TRBV9	TRBJ2-1	NA	CASSLRGIEQFF	TGTGCCAGCAGCCTTAGGGGTATTGAGCAGTTCTTC
TRBD1	TRBV5-6	TRBJ1-2	NA	CASSSEGAVIVYGYTF	TGTGCCAGCAGCTCCGAGGGGGCAGTAATAGTCTATGGCTACACCTTC
TRBD1	TRBV27	TRBJ2-7	NA	CASSPGQGPYEQYF	TGTGCCAGCAGTCCAGGACAGGGCCCCTACGAGCAGTACTTC
TRBD1	TRBV6-1	TRBJ2-7	NA	CASSEGQGNSYEQYF	TGTGCCAGCAGTGAAGGACAGGGGAACTCCTACGAGCAGTACTTC
NA	TRBV9	TRBJ2-3	NA	CASSEGDTQYF	TGTGCCAGCAGCGAGGGGGATACGCAGTATTTT
NA	TRBV28	TRBJ1-3	NA	CASRFSGNTIYF	TGTGCCAGCCGCTTTAGTGGAAACACCATATATTTT
NA	TRBV10-3	TRBJ1-5	few	CAISRSSNQPQHF	TGTGCCATCAGCCGGAGTAGCAATCAGCCCCAGCATTTT
TRBD2	TRBV5-4	TRBJ2-1	NA	CASSPPGLASHNEQFF	TGTGCCAGCAGCCCGCCGGGACTAGCCTCCCACAATGAGCAGTTCTTC
NA	TRBV27	TRBJ1-6	NA	CASSPWGSPLHF	TGTGCCAGCAGTCCCTGGGGTTCACCCCTCCACTTT
NA	TRBV29-1	TRBJ1-1	NA	CSIQGNTEAFF	TGCAGCATTCAGGGAAACACTGAAGCTTTCTTT
TRBD1	TRBV10-2	TRBJ1-3	NA	CASSESPDRGENTIYF	TGCGCCAGCAGTGAGTCCCCGGACAGGGGAGAAAACACCATATATTTT
NA	TRBV10-3	TRBJ2-7	NA	CATGDPYEQYF	TGTGCCACGGGAGACCCCTACGAGCAGTACTTC
TRBD1	TRBV4-1	TRBJ2-7	NA	CASSQTPGQGNEQYF	TGCGCCAGCAGCCAAACACCGGGACAGGGCAACGAGCAGTACTTC
TRBD1	TRBV27	TRBJ1-2	NA	CASSFAGTGVKGGYTF	TGTGCCAGCAGTTTCGCCGGGACAGGGGTTAAGGGAGGCTACACCTTC
TRBD1	TRBV5-1	TRBJ1-3	once	CASAPGQGTNTIYF	TGCGCCAGCGCTCCGGGACAGGGAACAAACACCATATATTTT
NA	TRBV7-8	TRBJ2-3	once	CASSDQFSTDTQYF	TGTGCCAGCAGCGATCAGTTTAGCACAGATACGCAGTATTTT